A single sample gave rise to the 17 T cell receptor beta chains below, sequenced in a study of blood T cell repertoires in COVID-19. The method was immunoSEQ multiplex PCR; TCRdb's version includes in-frame clones alone and lacks a portion of them. The sample has around 50,000 clones; roughly 83% are singletons. Sequenced sample: peripheral blood. The source is a human donor in a cohort sampled during active COVID-19.

The V gene is TRBV25-1, the J gene TRBJ2-3, with 9 bases identical to TRBD1. The germline V gene has CDR1 MGHDK and CDR2 SYGVNS. The CDR3 is 16 residues long. With V trimmed by 4 bases and J by 0 bases, 5 bases remained unmatched. CDR3: CASSAAGTGSTDTQYF. CDR3 nucleotide sequence: TGTGCCAGCAGTGCGGCCGGGACAGGGAGCACAGATACGCAGTATTTT.

CDR3: CASSYLAGGLSYEQYF. DNA for the CDR3: TGCGCCAGCAGCTATCTAGCGGGGGGCCTCTCCTACGAGCAGTACTTC. The chain couples TRBV5-1 to TRBJ2-7; 11 bases map to TRBD2. CDR1 and CDR2 (germline): SGHRS, YFSETQ. Losses at the gene ends were 3 bases for V and 0 bases for J; bases not matched to a gene: 5. The CDR3 totals 16 residues.

The chain couples TRBV6-2 or TRBV6-3 to TRBJ2-5; no clear D. With 5 bases removed from V and 5 bases from J, the gap between germline ends came to 18 bases. The germline V gene has CDR1 MNHEY and CDR2 SVGEGT. The CDR3 covers 15 residues. CDR3 sequence: CASSTVPQIRETQYF. Here the CDR3 DNA reads TGTGCCAGCAGTACGGTCCCCCAAATCCGGGAGACCCAGTACTTC.

The J gene is TRBJ2-7, the V gene TRBV5-6; D is possibly TRBD2 (6 bases). Trimming shortened V by 1 base and J by 6 bases, and 23 bases separated the two germline ends. CDR3 length: 17 amino acids. The V gene's germline CDR1 is SGHDT and CDR2 YYEEEE. The CDR3 DNA reads as TGTGCCAGCAGCTTGCCCTTGGGACGGAGGGGATTGTCCGAGCAGTACTTC. Translation: CASSLPLGRRGLSEQYF. Using reference TRBV5-6 and TRBJ2-7 for the parts outside the CDR3, the full variable domain is DAGVTQSPTHLIKTRGQQVTLRCSPKSGHDTVSWYQQALGQGPQFIFQYYEEEERQRGNFPDRFSGHQFPNYSSELNVNALLLGDSALYLCASSLPLGRRGLSEQYFGPGTRLTVT.

The chain links TRBV7-6 to TRBJ2-6, with TRBD1 as a possible D gene (5 bases). The V gene lost 2 bases and the J gene lost 4 bases, with 18 bases spanning the gap. Germline V CDR1 and CDR2: SGHVS, FNYEAQ. CDR3 size: 18 residues. CDR3 amino acids: CASSLLQTPGRGANVLTF. In DNA form, the CDR3 reads TGTGCCAGCAGCTTACTGCAGACCCCAGGGCGAGGGGCCAACGTCCTGACTTTC.

The chain joins TRBV5-4 to TRBJ1-4, with TRBD1 matching over 11 bases. The CDR3 totals 16 residues. The trim removed 4 bases at V and 4 bases at J, leaving 6 bases unmatched. Germline V lookup: CDR1 SGHNT, CDR2 YYREEE (reference sequence). CDR3 bases: TGTGCCAGCAGCCGGACAGGGGGCGCTGGTAATGAAAAACTGTTTTTT. This encodes CASSRTGGAGNEKLFF. The full variable domain, with the rest looked up from reference TRBV5-4 and TRBJ1-4, is ETGVTQSPTHLIKTRGQQVTLRCSSQSGHNTVSWYQQALGQGPQFIFQYYREEENGRGNFPPRFSGLQFPNYSSELNVNALELDDSALYLCASSRTGGAGNEKLFFGSGTQLSVL.

This chain connects TRBV2 to TRBJ1-6, with unresolved D. CDR1 SNHLY and CDR2 FYNNEI come from the germline V gene. The CDR3 consists of 14 residues. The V end was cut by 6 bases, the J end by 0 bases, with 6 bases between. CDR3 region: CASRQSSYNSPLHF. CDR3 DNA sequence: TGTGCCAGCAGACAGAGCTCCTATAATTCACCCCTCCACTTT.

The chain links TRBV6-5 to TRBJ2-7, with 7 bases matching TRBD1. Unmatched junction bases numbered 6, after V lost 6 bases and J lost 4 bases. The CDR3 has 13 residues. The V gene's germline CDR1 is MNHEY and CDR2 SVGAGI. The chain's CDR3 is CASRDLTGYEQYF. For the CDR3, the DNA is TGTGCCAGCAGGGACTTGACAGGGTACGAGCAGTACTTC.

The chain couples TRBV19 to TRBJ2-1; TRBD2 matches 10 bases. CDR3 length: 15 residues. The germline CDR1 and CDR2 sequences are LNHDA and SQIVND (reference sequence). J lost 6 bases, V lost 6 bases, and 8 bases had no gene match. This chain's CDR3 is CASRAPGTSVNEQFF. The CDR3 DNA is TGTGCCAGTAGGGCCCCCGGGACTAGCGTCAATGAGCAGTTCTTC. Together with reference TRBV19 and TRBJ2-1, the CDR3 gives the full variable domain: DGGITQSPKYLFRKEGQNVTLSCEQNLNHDAMYWYRQDPGQGLRLIYYSQIVNDFQKGDIAEGYSVSREKKESFPLTVTSAQKNPTAFYLCASRAPGTSVNEQFFGPGTRLTVL.

This clone appeared once. The rearrangement uses TRBV7-2 and TRBJ2-7; 8 bases fit TRBD1. CDR3 length: 14 amino acids. The trim removed 8 bases at V and 6 bases at J, leaving 12 bases unmatched. Germline values: CDR1 SGHTA, CDR2 FQGNSA. CDR3 in DNA: TGTGCCAGCTCTCCCCAGGCAGGGGGCTTCGAGCAGTACTTC. Amino acids: CASSPQAGGFEQYF.

The V gene is TRBV30, the J gene TRBJ2-7; the D is unclear. The V gene's germline CDR1 is GTSNPN and CDR2 SVGIG (reference sequence). V shed 4 bases and J shed 2 bases, with 12 bases lying between them. This CDR3 is 13 amino acids long. The CDR3 reads CAWNPRWAYEQYF. In nucleotides, the CDR3 is TGTGCCTGGAACCCCAGGTGGGCCTACGAGCAGTACTTC.

The gene calls are TRBV27 and TRBJ2-5; 9 bases agree with TRBD2. The CDR3 consists of 15 residues. The trim removed 2 bases at V and 5 bases at J, leaving 6 bases unmatched. Per the germline V gene, CDR1 is MNHEY and CDR2 is SMNVEV (reference sequence). The CDR3 coding sequence is TGTGCCAGCAGTTTACGGCGGGGGGGCCGGGAGACCCAGTACTTC. Protein: CASSLRRGGRETQYF.

The genes are TRBV10-2 and TRBJ2-7; tentatively, D is TRBD1 (5 bases). Trimming pared 8 bases from V and 2 bases from J, leaving 13 bases between. Germline V lookup: CDR1 WSHSY, CDR2 SAAADI. CDR3 length equals 13 residues. The CDR3 DNA reads TGCGCCAGCGGGGCCTCAAATGCCTACGAGCAGTACTTC. This gives the protein CASGASNAYEQYF.

This clone was observed a few times. The chain is built from TRBV28 and TRBJ1-2; the match to TRBD1 covers 10 bases. V lost 5 bases to trimming and J lost 3 bases; unmatched junction nucleotides: 6. The CDR3 totals 15 residues. The germline V gene encodes CDR1 MDHEN and CDR2 SYDVKM. The CDR3 DNA is TGTGCCAGCAGTGTCCCGGGGACAGGGGACTATGGCTACACCTTC. Its protein product is CASSVPGTGDYGYTF.

The chain employs TRBV19 and TRBJ2-5, with D possibly TRBD2 on 7 matching bases. This CDR3 has 15 amino acids. Trimming shortened V by 6 bases and J by 2 bases, and 16 bases separated the two germline ends. Germline lookup yields CDR1 LNHDA and CDR2 SQIVND (reference sequence). This CDR3 reads CASSGWGGRQETQYF. DNA of the CDR3: TGTGCCAGTAGCGGTTGGGGGGGGCGGCAAGAGACCCAGTACTTC.

Only a few counts were recorded for this clone. The CDR3 sequence is CASSALGGGREETQYF. In DNA form, the CDR3 reads TGTGCCAGCTCCGCCCTGGGCGGGGGGCGAGAAGAGACCCAGTACTTC. This sequence joins TRBV18 and TRBJ2-5, with TRBD2 matching 8 bases. V lost 6 bases and J lost 3; bases outside the gene matches: 12. CDR3 length: 16 amino acids. CDR1 KGHSH and CDR2 LQKENI come from the germline V gene. Drawing the rest from reference TRBV18 and TRBJ2-5, the complete variable domain is NAGVMQNPRHLVRRRGQEARLRCSPMKGHSHVYWYRQLPEEGLKFMVYLQKENIIDESGMPKERFSAEFPKEGPSILRIQQVVRGDSAAYFCASSALGGGREETQYFGPGTRLLVL.

V is TRBV6-6 and J is TRBJ2-7, with unresolved D. This CDR3 has 16 amino acids. Trimming took off 6 bases at V and 4 bases at J, with 22 bases between the two ends. Per the germline V gene, CDR1 is MNHNY and CDR2 is SVGAGI (reference sequence). The CDR3 DNA sequence: TGTGCCAGCAGCCGTCTCCGGGTCCTTTCTTTTTACGAGCAGTACTTC. Protein: CASSRLRVLSFYEQYF.